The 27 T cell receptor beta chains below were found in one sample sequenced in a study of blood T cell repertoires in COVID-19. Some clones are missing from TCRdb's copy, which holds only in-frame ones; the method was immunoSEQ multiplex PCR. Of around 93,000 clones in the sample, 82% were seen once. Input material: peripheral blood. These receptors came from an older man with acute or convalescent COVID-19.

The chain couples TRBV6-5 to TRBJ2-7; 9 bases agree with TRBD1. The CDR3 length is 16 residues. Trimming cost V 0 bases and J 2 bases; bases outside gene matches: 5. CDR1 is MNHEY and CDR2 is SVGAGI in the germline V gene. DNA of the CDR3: TGTGCCAGCAGTTACTCGGGGACAGGGAAAACCTACGAGCAGTACTTC. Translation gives CASSYSGTGKTYEQYF.

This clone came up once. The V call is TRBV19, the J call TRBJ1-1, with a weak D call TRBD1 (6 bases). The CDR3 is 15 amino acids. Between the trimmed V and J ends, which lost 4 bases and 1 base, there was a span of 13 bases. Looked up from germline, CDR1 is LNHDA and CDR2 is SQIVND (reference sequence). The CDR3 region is CASSTPGAPNTEAFF. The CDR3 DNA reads TGTGCCAGTAGTACCCCAGGGGCTCCGAACACTGAAGCTTTCTTT. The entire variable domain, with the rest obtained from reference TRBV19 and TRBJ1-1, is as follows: DGGITQSPKYLFRKEGQNVTLSCEQNLNHDAMYWYRQDPGQGLRLIYYSQIVNDFQKGDIAEGYSVSREKKESFPLTVTSAQKNPTAFYLCASSTPGAPNTEAFFGQGTRLTVV.

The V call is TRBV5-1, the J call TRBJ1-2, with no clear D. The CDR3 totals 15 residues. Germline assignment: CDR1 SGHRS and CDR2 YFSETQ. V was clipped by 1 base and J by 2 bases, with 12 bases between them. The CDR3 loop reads CASSLIVSSNYGYTF. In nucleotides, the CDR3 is TGCGCCAGCAGCTTGATCGTCAGTTCGAACTATGGCTACACCTTC.

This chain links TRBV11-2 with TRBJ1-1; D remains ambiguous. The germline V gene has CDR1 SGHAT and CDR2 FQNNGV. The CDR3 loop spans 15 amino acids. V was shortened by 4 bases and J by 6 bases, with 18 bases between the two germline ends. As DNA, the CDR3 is TGTGCCAGCAGCTCAGTGTCACCCCGGAGCGCTGAAGCTTTCTTT. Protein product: CASSSVSPRSAEAFF.

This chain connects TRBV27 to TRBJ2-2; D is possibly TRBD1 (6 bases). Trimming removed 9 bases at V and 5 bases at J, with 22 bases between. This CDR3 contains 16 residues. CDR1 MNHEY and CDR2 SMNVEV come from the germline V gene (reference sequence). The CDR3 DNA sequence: TGTGCCAGTTCAAAGGACAGTCTCTCATGGACCGGGGAGCTGTTTTTT. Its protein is CASSKDSLSWTGELFF.

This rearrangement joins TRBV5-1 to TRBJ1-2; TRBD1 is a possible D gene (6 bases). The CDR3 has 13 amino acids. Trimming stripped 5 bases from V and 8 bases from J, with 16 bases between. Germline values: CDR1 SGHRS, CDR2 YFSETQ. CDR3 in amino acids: CASRGTGLGGYTF. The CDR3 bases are TGCGCCAGCAGGGGTACAGGGCTGGGGGGCTACACCTTC.

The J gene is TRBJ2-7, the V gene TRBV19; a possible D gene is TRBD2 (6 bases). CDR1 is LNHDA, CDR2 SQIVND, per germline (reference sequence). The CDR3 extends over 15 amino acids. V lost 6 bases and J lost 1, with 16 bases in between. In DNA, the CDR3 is TGTGCCAGTAGACCGGGACTCTCCCGATCCTACGAGCAGTACTTC. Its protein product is CASRPGLSRSYEQYF.

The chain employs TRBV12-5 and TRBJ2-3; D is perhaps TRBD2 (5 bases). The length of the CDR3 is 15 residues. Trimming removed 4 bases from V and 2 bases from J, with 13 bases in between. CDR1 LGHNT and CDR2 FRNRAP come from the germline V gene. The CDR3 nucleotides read TGTGCTAGTGGTTCCGGCGGGCGGCCCACAGATACGCAGTATTTT. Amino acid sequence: CASGSGGRPTDTQYF.

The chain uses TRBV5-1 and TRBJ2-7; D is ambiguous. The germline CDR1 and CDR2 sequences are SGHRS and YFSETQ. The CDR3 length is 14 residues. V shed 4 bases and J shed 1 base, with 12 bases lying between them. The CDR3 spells CASSHPTESYEQYF. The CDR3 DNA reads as TGCGCCAGCAGCCACCCGACGGAGTCCTACGAGCAGTACTTC.

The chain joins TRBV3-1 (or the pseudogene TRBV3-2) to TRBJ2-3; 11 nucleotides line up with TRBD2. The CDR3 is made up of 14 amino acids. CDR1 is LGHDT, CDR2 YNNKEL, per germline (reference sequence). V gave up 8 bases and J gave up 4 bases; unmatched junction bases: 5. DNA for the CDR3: TGTGCCAGCGAGATTAGCGGGAGGGCAGATACGCAGTATTTT. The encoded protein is CASEISGRADTQYF.

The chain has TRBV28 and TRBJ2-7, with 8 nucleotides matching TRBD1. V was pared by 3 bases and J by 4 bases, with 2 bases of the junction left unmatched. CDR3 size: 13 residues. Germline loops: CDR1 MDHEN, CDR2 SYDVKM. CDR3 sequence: CASSLDRDYEQYF. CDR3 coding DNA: TGTGCCAGCAGTTTGGACAGGGATTACGAGCAGTACTTC.

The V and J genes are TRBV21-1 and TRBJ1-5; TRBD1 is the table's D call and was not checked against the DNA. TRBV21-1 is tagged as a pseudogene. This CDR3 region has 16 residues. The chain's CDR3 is CASSRGQGLIVQPQHF. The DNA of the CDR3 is TGTGCCAGCAGCAGGGGACAGGGGCTTATCGTTCAGCCCCAGCATTTT.

The CDR3 DNA follows: TGTGCCAGCAGTTACAAAACCTCTCGGGTTAATCAGCCCCAGCATTTT. Translation: CASSYKTSRVNQPQHF. The gene calls are TRBV6-2 or TRBV6-3 and TRBJ1-5; unclear D gene. The germline V and J ends were trimmed by 2 bases and 4 bases, with 15 bases remaining between them. This CDR3 is 16 amino acids long. Germline V gene lookup returns CDR1 MNHEY and CDR2 SVGEGT.

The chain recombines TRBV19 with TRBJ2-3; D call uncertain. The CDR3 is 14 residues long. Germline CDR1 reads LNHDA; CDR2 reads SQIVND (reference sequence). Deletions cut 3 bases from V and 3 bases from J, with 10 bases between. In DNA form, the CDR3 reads TGTGCCAGTAGTATTATGGGCCTAACAGATACGCAGTATTTT. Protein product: CASSIMGLTDTQYF.

CDR3 nucleotide sequence: TGTGCCAGCAGCTCTTGGGGCAGGAACTACGAGCAGTACTTC. Amino acids: CASSSWGRNYEQYF. The chain recombines TRBV7-2 with TRBJ2-7; D is perhaps TRBD1 (5 bases). CDR3 length equals 14 residues. Trimming pared 4 bases from V and 3 bases from J, leaving 13 bases between. Germline V gene lookup returns CDR1 SGHTA and CDR2 FQGNSA.

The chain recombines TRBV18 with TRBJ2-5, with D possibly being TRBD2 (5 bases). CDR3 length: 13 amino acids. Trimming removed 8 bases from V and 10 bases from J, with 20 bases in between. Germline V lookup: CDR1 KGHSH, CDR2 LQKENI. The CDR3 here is CASQAGRSEGQYF. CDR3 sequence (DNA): TGTGCCAGCCAGGCGGGCAGGAGCGAGGGCCAGTACTTC.

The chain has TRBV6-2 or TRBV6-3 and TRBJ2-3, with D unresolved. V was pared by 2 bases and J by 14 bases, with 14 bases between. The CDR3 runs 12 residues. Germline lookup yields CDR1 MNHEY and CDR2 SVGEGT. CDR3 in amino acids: CASSYEAALRYF. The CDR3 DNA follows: TGTGCCAGCAGTTACGAGGCCGCTTTGCGGTATTTT.

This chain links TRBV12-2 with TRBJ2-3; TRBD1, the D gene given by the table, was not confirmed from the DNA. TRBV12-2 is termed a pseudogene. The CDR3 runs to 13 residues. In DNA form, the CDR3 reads TGTGCAAGTCGCGCAGACACAGCAGATACGCAGTATTTT. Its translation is CASRADTADTQYF.

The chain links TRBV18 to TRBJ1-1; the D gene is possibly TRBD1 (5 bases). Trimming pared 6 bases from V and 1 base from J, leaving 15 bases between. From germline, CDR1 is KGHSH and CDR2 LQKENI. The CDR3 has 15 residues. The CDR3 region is CASSSDIIKNTEAFF. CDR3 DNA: TGTGCCAGCTCCTCGGACATTATTAAGAACACTGAAGCTTTCTTT.

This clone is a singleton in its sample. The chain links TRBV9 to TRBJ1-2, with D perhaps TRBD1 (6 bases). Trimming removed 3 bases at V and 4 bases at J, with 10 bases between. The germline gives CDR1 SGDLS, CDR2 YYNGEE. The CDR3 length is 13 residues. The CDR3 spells CASSAQGSYGYTF. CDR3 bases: TGTGCCAGCAGCGCACAGGGTAGCTATGGCTACACCTTC. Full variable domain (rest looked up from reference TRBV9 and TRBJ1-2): DSGVTQTPKHLITATGQRVTLRCSPRSGDLSVYWYQQSLDQGLQFLIQYYNGEERAKGNILERFSAQQFPDLHSELNLSSLELGDSALYFCASSAQGSYGYTFGSGTRLTVV.

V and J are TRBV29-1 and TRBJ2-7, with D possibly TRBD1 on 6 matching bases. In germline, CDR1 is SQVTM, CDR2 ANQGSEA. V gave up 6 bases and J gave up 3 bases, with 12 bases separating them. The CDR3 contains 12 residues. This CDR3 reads CSVRTANYEQYF. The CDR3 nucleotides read TGCAGCGTCCGGACAGCAAACTACGAGCAGTACTTC.

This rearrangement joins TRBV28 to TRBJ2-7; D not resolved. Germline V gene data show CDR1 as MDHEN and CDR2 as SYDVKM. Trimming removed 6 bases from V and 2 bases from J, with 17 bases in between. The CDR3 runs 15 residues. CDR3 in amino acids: CASRSTDTPTYEQYF. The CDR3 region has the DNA TGTGCCAGCAGATCCACAGACACCCCTACCTACGAGCAGTACTTC.

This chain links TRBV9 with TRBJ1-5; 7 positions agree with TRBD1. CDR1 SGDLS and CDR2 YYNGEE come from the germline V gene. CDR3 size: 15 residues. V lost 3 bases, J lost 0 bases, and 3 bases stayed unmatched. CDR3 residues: CASSARGTSNQPQHF. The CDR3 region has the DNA TGTGCCAGCAGCGCCAGGGGGACTAGCAATCAGCCCCAGCATTTT.

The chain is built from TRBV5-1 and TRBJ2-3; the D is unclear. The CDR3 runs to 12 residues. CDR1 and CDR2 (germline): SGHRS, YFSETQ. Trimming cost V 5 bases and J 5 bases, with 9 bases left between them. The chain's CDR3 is CASRTGRDTQYF. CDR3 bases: TGCGCCAGCAGGACGGGTAGAGATACGCAGTATTTT.

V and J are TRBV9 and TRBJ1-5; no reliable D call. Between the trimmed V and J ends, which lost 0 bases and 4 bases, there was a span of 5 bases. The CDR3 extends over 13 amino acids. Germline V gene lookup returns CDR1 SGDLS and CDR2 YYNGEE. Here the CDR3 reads CASSVVDNQPQHF. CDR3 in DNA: TGTGCCAGCAGCGTAGTAGATAATCAGCCCCAGCATTTT.

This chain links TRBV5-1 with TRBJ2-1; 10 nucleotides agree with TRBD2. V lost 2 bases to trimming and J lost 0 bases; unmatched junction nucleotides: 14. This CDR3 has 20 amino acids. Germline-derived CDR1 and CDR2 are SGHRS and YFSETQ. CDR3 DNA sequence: TGCGCCAGCAGCTTAGTCAGCGGGGGGGCGGCGACGAGCTCCTACAATGAGCAGTTCTTC. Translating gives CASSLVSGGAATSSYNEQFF. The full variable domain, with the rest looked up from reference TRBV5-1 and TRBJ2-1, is KAGVTQTPRYLIKTRGQQVTLSCSPISGHRSVSWYQQTPGQGLQFLFEYFSETQRNKGNFPGRFSGRQFSNSRSEMNVSTLELGDSALYLCASSLVSGGAATSSYNEQFFGPGTRLTVL.

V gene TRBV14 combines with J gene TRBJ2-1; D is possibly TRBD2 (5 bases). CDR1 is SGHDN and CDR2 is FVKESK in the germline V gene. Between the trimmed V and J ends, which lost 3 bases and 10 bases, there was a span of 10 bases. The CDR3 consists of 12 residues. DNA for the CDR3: TGTGCCAGCAGCCAGGAGGAATGGGAGCAGTTCTTC. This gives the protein CASSQEEWEQFF.